This T cell receptor beta chain was sequenced during a study of vaccination and CD4 T cells after COVID-19. The overall study: The convalescent population consisted of six males and four females, two of whom were of Hispanic ethnicity.

CDR3 size: 16 residues. Germline V gene data show CDR1 as MDHEN and CDR2 as SYDVKM. Trimming took 3 bases from V and 2 from J, leaving 14 bases between them. With respect to this clonotype: Antigen: not known.

Treatment given: roughly ten-day PBMC culture with coronavirus spike peptide pools or control peptides (ViraFEST assay). Peptide-pool expansion of antigen-specific T cells preceded TCR sequencing in ViraFEST. Positive PCR dates ranged from March to December 2020; these dates predated US Alpha, Beta and Delta variants. Cultured CD4+ T cell DNA underwent sequencing with the Oncomine TCR Beta short-read assay. The authors extracted genomic DNA from cultured CD4+ T cells. TCRdb used MiXCR to reprocess the PCR reads, holding one entry per CDR3 protein. The repertoire holds around 19,000 distinct CDR3 sequences, around two fifths seen once, with about 14% in the top ten.

This chain uses TRBV28 with TRBJ1-5, with a weak D call TRBD1 (5 bases). Sequenced material: CD4+ T cells from blood, cultured in vitro. The clonotype comes from a human donor who had recovered from COVID-19. The CDR3 nucleotides read TGTGCCAGCAGTTTTTCCAGGGTGCTTGGCAATCAGCCCCAGCATTTT. It encodes CASSFSRVLGNQPQHF. Supplemented by reference TRBV28 and TRBJ1-5, the full variable domain reads DVKVTQSSRYLVKRTGEKVFLECVQDMDHENMFWYRQDPGLGLRLIYFSYDVKMKEKGDIPEGYSVSREKKERFSLILESASTNQTSMYLCASSFSRVLGNQPQHFGDGTRLSIL.